This is a list of T cell receptor beta chains from one sample in a study of cytomegalovirus exposure and HLA in healthy donors. The assay was immunoSEQ multiplex PCR, and TCRdb's table has in-frame clones only and misses some. The sample has around 220,000 clones; 65% to 90% are singletons. Sequencing was performed on PBMCs. The receptors were sampled from a girl aged 5-17 years in good health and CMV-seronegative. The CDR3 runs from the conserved cysteine through the conserved F or W. D genes are given only for firm matches. Where a row states a size, it is once, few, many or the class of an expanded clone; other rows omit it.

clone_size d_call j_call v_call cdr3_aa cdr3_nt
NA NA TRBJ2-7 TRBV7-6 CASSLDTLTYEQYF TGTGCCAGCAGCTTAGATACACTAACCTACGAGCAGTACTTC
NA NA TRBJ1-2 TRBV7-5 CARSSQGVSNYGYTF TGTGCCAGAAGCTCGCAGGGTGTCTCTAACTATGGCTACACCTTC
NA TRBD1 TRBJ2-7 TRBV7-9 CASSSPDRATYEQYF TGTGCCAGCAGCTCCCCGGACAGGGCAACCTACGAGCAGTACTTC
NA NA TRBJ1-3 TRBV9 CASSPTSNRRTVSGNTIYF TGTGCCAGCAGCCCAACCTCAAATCGGAGGACAGTCTCTGGAAACACCATATATTTT
few TRBD1 TRBJ1-1 TRBV19 CASSSGTGGTEAFF TGTGCCAGTAGTTCCGGGACAGGGGGAACTGAAGCTTTCTTT
NA TRBD2 TRBJ2-1 TRBV6-6 CASSKDWEGNEQFF TGTGCCAGCAGTAAGGACTGGGAGGGCAATGAGCAGTTCTTC
few TRBD1 TRBJ2-7 TRBV6-5 CASTTGDEQYF TGTGCCAGCACCACAGGGGACGAGCAGTACTTC
NA TRBD2 TRBJ2-1 TRBV7-2 CASSISGTSGENEQFF TGTGCCAGCAGCATTAGTGGGACTAGCGGGGAGAATGAGCAGTTCTTC
NA NA TRBJ2-7 TRBV28 CASSLPGYEQYF TGTGCCAGCAGTTTACCGGGATACGAGCAGTACTTC
NA NA TRBJ1-5 TRBV28 CASSRGLSGQPQHF TGTGCCAGCAGCCGAGGGCTATCGGGTCAGCCCCAGCATTTT
NA NA TRBJ1-1 TRBV7-8 CASSLRGSTGLDTEAFF TGTGCCAGCAGCTTAAGAGGATCGACAGGCCTGGACACTGAAGCTTTCTTT
NA TRBD1 TRBJ1-4 TRBV27 CASSPRQGALTTEKLFF TGTGCCAGCAGCCCAAGACAGGGGGCGCTTACTACTGAAAAACTGTTTTTT
NA TRBD1 TRBJ1-3 TRBV28 CASSQPGQLTSGNTIYF TGTGCCAGCAGTCAGCCGGGACAGCTGACCTCTGGAAACACCATATATTTT
NA TRBD1 TRBJ2-1 TRBV19 CASSPGTGWPYNEQFF TGTGCCAGTAGTCCCGGGACAGGGTGGCCCTACAATGAGCAGTTCTTC
NA NA TRBJ1-4 TRBV27 CASSLLPGTSNEKLFF TGTGCCAGCAGTCTCCTCCCCGGGACAAGTAATGAAAAACTGTTTTTT
NA TRBD2 TRBJ2-3 TRBV4-2 CASSLHSGGATDTQYF TGTGCCAGCAGCCTTCATAGCGGGGGGGCCACAGATACGCAGTATTTT
NA NA TRBJ2-3 TRBV9 CASSGPTGSSTDTQYF TGTGCCAGCAGCGGACCTACAGGATCTAGCACAGATACGCAGTATTTT
NA TRBD1 TRBJ2-7 TRBV5-8 CASSSLDRESYEQYF TGTGCCAGCAGCTCCTTGGACAGGGAAAGCTACGAGCAGTACTTC
NA NA TRBJ2-3 TRBV5-1 CASSLSVSTDTQYF TGCGCCAGCAGCTTGTCGGTCAGCACAGATACGCAGTATTTT
few TRBD1 TRBJ1-1 TRBV15 CATSREHRGQVNTEAFF TGTGCCACCAGCAGGGAACACAGGGGGCAGGTGAACACTGAAGCTTTCTTT
NA NA TRBJ2-1 TRBV19 CASSSAGGDEQFF TGTGCCAGTAGTTCGGCAGGAGGGGATGAGCAGTTCTTC
few TRBD2 TRBJ2-1 TRBV11-3 CASSSGLAGASSYNEQFF TGTGCCAGCAGCTCGGGACTAGCGGGGGCTAGCTCCTACAATGAGCAGTTCTTC